This entry lists 20 T cell receptor beta chains sequenced from one sample in a study of T cell repertoires in cytomegalovirus infection. Each CDR3 protein is one row after TCRdb ran MiXCR on the reads. The sample shows around 450,000 distinct CDR3 sequences, roughly a third of them seen only once. The sample comprised PBMCs. The receptors shown here come from a human donor in good health (CMV status not recorded). Some clones in this sample may be carry-over from other donors' samples.

The chain has TRBV24-1 and TRBJ2-3; D remains unclear. The CDR3 covers 13 residues. The germline V gene encodes CDR1 KGHDR and CDR2 SFDVKD. V was shortened by 5 bases and J by 0 bases, with 5 bases between the two germline ends. Written as DNA, the CDR3 is TGTGCCACCAGTGTGCAGAGCACAGATACGCAGTATTTT. Translating gives CATSVQSTDTQYF.

This clonotype showed up many times. V and J are TRBV28 and TRBJ1-1; D is ambiguous. Germline CDR1 MDHEN, CDR2 SYDVKM. CDR3 length: 13 residues. The ends were cut back, 4 bases at V and 2 bases at J, with 8 bases in the middle. CDR3 amino acids: CASSSLVNTEAFF. Written as DNA, the CDR3 is TGTGCCAGCAGTTCTCTAGTTAACACTGAAGCTTTCTTT.

The chain is built from TRBV20-1 and TRBJ1-6; 12 bases are a match to TRBD1. The ends lost 5 bases at V and 6 bases at J; junction bases unmatched: 5. The CDR3 is made up of 15 amino acids. Per germline, CDR1 DFQATT and CDR2 SNEGSKA (reference sequence). The CDR3 loop reads CSALGQGASNSPLHF. In DNA, the CDR3 is TGCAGTGCTCTGGGACAGGGGGCTAGTAATTCACCCCTCCACTTT.

This chain uses TRBV4-1 with TRBJ1-1; no reliable D call. CDR1 is MGHRA and CDR2 is YSYEKL in the germline V gene. The CDR3 length is 11 residues. V lost 8 bases and J lost 11, with 15 bases in between. CDR3 bases: TGCGCCAGCGGTCCCGTTCTTAGGGCTTTCTTT. As protein: CASGPVLRAFF.

This clonotype has ten or more counts. The genes are TRBV7-2 and TRBJ2-3, with D perhaps assigned TRBD1 or TRBD2 (6 bases each). The CDR3 runs to 16 residues. Germline V gives CDR1 SGHTA, CDR2 FQGNSA. Trimming removed 5 bases from V and 6 bases from J, with 21 bases in between. The CDR3 spells CASSQGGRRVRDTQYF. Here the CDR3 DNA reads TGTGCCAGCAGCCAAGGGGGGCGGAGGGTTCGGGATACGCAGTATTTT.

This chain connects TRBV7-8 to TRBJ2-7; TRBD2 aligns across 8 bases. V dropped 5 bases and J dropped 6; count of bases not matched to a gene: 3. The CDR3 is 12 amino acids. CDR1 and CDR2 (germline): SGHVS, FQNEAQ. This CDR3 is CASSPGGSEQYF. In DNA, the CDR3 is TGTGCCAGCAGCCCGGGAGGGAGCGAGCAGTACTTC.

V is TRBV7-9 and J is TRBJ1-4, with TRBD1 matching over 7 bases. V was pared by 4 bases and J by 8 bases, with 7 bases of the junction left unmatched. Looked up from germline, CDR1 is SEHNR and CDR2 is FQNEAQ (reference sequence). The CDR3 is 14 residues long. The CDR3 region has the DNA TGTGCCAGCAGCTCAGACAGGGTCGGAGAAAAACTGTTTTTT. It is translated as CASSSDRVGEKLFF. Full variable domain (outside the CDR3, taken from reference TRBV7-9 and TRBJ1-4): DTGVSQNPRHKITKRGQNVTFRCDPISEHNRLYWYRQTLGQGPEFLTYFQNEAQLEKSRLLSDRFSAERPKGSFSTLEIQRTEQGDSAMYLCASSSDRVGEKLFFGSGTQLSVL.

This clonotype was detected a few times. V is TRBV4-1 and J is TRBJ2-7; TRBD2 is a possible D gene (7 bases). V lost 8 bases, J lost 2 bases, and 16 bases lay in between. There are 14 residues in the CDR3. Germline loops: CDR1 MGHRA, CDR2 YSYEKL. CDR3 protein: CASAEGGPTYEQYF. CDR3 DNA sequence: TGCGCCAGCGCTGAGGGGGGGCCAACCTACGAGCAGTACTTC.

This chain uses TRBV6-8 with TRBJ2-2; no definite D call. The CDR3 contains 15 residues. From germline, CDR1 is MNHGY and CDR2 SAAAGT. V dropped 2 bases and J dropped 4 bases, with 11 bases sitting between them. CDR3 residues: CASSYTSRPTGELFF. For the CDR3, the DNA is TGTGCCAGCAGTTACACCTCTAGACCCACCGGGGAGCTGTTTTTT.

This clonotype was detected only a few times. V is TRBV19 and J is TRBJ2-7; D is ambiguous. The V gene's germline CDR1 is LNHDA and CDR2 SQIVND (reference sequence). The CDR3 length is 13 residues. Trimming cost V 4 bases and J 7 bases, with 14 bases left between them. The CDR3 bases are TGTGCCAGTAGTACAACCGGTCTACGGGAGCAGTACTTC. Translation: CASSTTGLREQYF.

This chain links TRBV9 with TRBJ2-1; D is unresolved. The germline gives CDR1 SGDLS, CDR2 YYNGEE. The CDR3 totals 12 residues. V lost 3 bases to trimming and J lost 13 bases, with 14 bases between them. The CDR3, as DNA: TGTGCCAGCAGCGACCCCACAAATAACCAGTTCTTC. This translates into CASSDPTNNQFF.

This chain uses TRBV20-1 with TRBJ1-1; D gene unclear. Germline CDR1 is DFQATT and CDR2 is SNEGSKA (reference sequence). The CDR3 is 13 residues long. Between the trimmed V and J ends, which lost 3 bases and 5 bases, there was a span of 13 bases. The CDR3 region has the DNA TGCAGTGCTAGGACCTTAGTCGGTACTGAAGCTTTCTTT. Residues: CSARTLVGTEAFF.

This clonotype was picked up many times. V is TRBV7-8 and J is TRBJ2-3, with a tentative D call TRBD1 (5 bases). Germline V gene data show CDR1 as SGHVS and CDR2 as FQNEAQ. This CDR3 comprises 15 residues. V shed 2 bases and J shed 3 bases, with 12 bases lying between them. The chain's CDR3 is CASSLTPGLTDTQYF. CDR3 DNA: TGTGCCAGCAGCTTAACTCCAGGGCTTACAGATACGCAGTATTTT. Based on the CDR3 plus reference TRBV7-8 and TRBJ2-3, the full variable domain is GAGVSQSPRYKVAKRGQDVALRCDPISGHVSLFWYQQALGQGPEFLTYFQNEAQLDKSGLPSDRFFAERPEGSVSTLKIQRTQQEDSAVYLCASSLTPGLTDTQYFGPGTRLTVL.

This clonotype was seen repeatedly, ten times or more. The chain uses TRBV7-8 and TRBJ2-1, with 13 nucleotides matching TRBD2. Losses at the gene ends were 4 bases for V and 4 bases for J; bases not matched to a gene: 4. Looked up from germline, CDR1 is SGHVS and CDR2 is FQNEAQ. This CDR3 is 16 amino acids long. The CDR3 loop is CASSSGLAGVYNEQFF. The CDR3 nucleotides read TGTGCCAGCAGCTCAGGACTAGCGGGGGTATACAATGAGCAGTTCTTC.

To note about this clonotype: A read error is possible here, since a much larger clone lies one base away. The chain employs TRBV4-1 and TRBJ2-7; 7 bases fit TRBD1. The CDR3 spans 13 residues. From germline, CDR1 is MGHRA and CDR2 YSYEKL. DNA for the CDR3: TGCTCCAGCAGCCAATGGGACAGCTACGAGCAGTACTTC. Encoded protein: CSSSQWDSYEQYF.

The rearrangement joins TRBV2 to TRBJ1-4; 7 nucleotides agree with TRBD1. The CDR3 is 15 residues long. The germline V gene has CDR1 SNHLY and CDR2 FYNNEI. The trim removed 2 bases at V and 15 bases at J, leaving 15 bases unmatched. The CDR3 spells CASSEIGTEYGKVFF. CDR3 nucleotides: TGTGCCAGCAGTGAAATCGGGACAGAGTATGGGAAAGTGTTTTTT.

V usage is TRBV11-2 and J usage is TRBJ2-7, with a possible D match to TRBD1 (5 bases). CDR3 size: 13 residues. Germline V gene lookup returns CDR1 SGHAT and CDR2 FQNNGV. V lost 5 bases to trimming and J lost 5 bases, with 13 bases between them. CDR3 nucleotide sequence: TGTGCCAGCAGCGGGAAGGGGATCAACGAGCAGTACTTC. It encodes CASSGKGINEQYF.

The chain has TRBV14 and TRBJ1-5, with D uncertain. Germline assignment: CDR1 SGHDN and CDR2 FVKESK. CDR3 length: 13 residues. Trimming cost V 0 bases and J 11 bases, with 11 bases left between them. In DNA form, the CDR3 reads TGTGCCAGCAGCCAAGAGAACGGAGGAGCCCAGCATTTT. Amino acid sequence: CASSQENGGAQHF.

The chain employs TRBV7-2 and TRBJ2-1, with 8 bases matching TRBD1. CDR1 SGHTA and CDR2 FQGNSA come from the germline V gene. Losses at the gene ends were 5 bases for V and 3 bases for J; bases not matched to a gene: 9. The CDR3 length is 16 residues. The CDR3 DNA sequence: TGTGCCAGCAGCCTTAGACAGGGGAGTATCTACAATGAGCAGTTCTTC. The encoded protein is CASSLRQGSIYNEQFF.

The rearrangement links TRBV20-1 to TRBJ2-1; possibly TRBD2 for D (6 bases). This CDR3 is built from 10 residues. Germline values: CDR1 DFQATT, CDR2 SNEGSKA (reference sequence). V dropped 6 bases and J dropped 14 bases, with 14 bases sitting between them. CDR3 amino acids: CSAMTRSEFF. In DNA form, the CDR3 reads TGCAGTGCCATGACTAGATCGGAGTTCTTC.